The clone carrying this TCR beta chain was seen a few times. This sample was included in a study of response to subunit inactivated influenza vaccine. The CDR3 has 13 residues. V lost 4 bases to trimming and J lost 5 bases; unmatched junction nucleotides: 3. The germline V gene encodes CDR1 SGHRS and CDR2 YFSETQ. TCRdb fed the RT-PCR reads into MiXCR, producing one record per CDR3 protein. This table holds approximately 700,000 distinct CDR3 sequences, about 15% found once. The receptor's source is a man aged 50-59 years who received an inactivated influenza vaccine. The specimen comprised PBMCs from blood, sampled around 15 days before vaccination. The V call is TRBV5-1, the J call TRBJ2-1, with 7 positions matching TRBD1. CDR3 sequence (DNA): TGCGCCAGCAGCCGACAGGGCCACAATGAGCAGTTCTTC. Amino acid sequence: CASSRQGHNEQFF.